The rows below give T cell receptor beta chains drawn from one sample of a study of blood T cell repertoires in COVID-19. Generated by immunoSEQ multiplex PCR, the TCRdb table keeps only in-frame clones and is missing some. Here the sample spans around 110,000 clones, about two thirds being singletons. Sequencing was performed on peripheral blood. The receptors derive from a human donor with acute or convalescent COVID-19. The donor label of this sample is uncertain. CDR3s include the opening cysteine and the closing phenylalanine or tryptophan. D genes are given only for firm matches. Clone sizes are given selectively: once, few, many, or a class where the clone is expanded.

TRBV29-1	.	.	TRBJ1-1	CSVVLNKNTEAFF	TGCAGCGTTGTCCTAAATAAGAACACTGAAGCTTTCTTT
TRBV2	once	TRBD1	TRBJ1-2	CASSELGDRSGYTF	TGTGCCAGCAGTGAATTGGGGGACAGGAGTGGCTACACCTTC
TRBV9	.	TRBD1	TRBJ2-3	CASSETGYFTDTQYF	TGTGCCAGCAGCGAGACAGGGTATTTTACAGATACGCAGTATTTT
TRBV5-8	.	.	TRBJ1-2	CASSLGNLRGYGYTF	TGTGCCAGCAGCTTGGGGAATTTGAGAGGCTATGGCTACACCTTC
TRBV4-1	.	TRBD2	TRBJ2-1	CASSQYIGGARDEQFF	TGCGCCAGCAGCCAATACATCGGGGGGGCCAGAGATGAGCAGTTCTTC
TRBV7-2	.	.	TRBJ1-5	CASSLSGEPQHF	TGTGCCAGCAGCTTATCGGGGGAGCCCCAGCATTTT
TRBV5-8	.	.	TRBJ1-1	CASSRTVNTEAFF	TGTGCCAGCAGCAGGACAGTGAACACTGAAGCTTTCTTT
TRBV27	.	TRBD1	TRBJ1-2	CASSPSGQVSYGYTF	TGTGCCAGCAGTCCCTCGGGACAGGTATCGTATGGCTACACCTTC
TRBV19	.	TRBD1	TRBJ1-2	CASSPTGGNGYTF	TGTGCCAGTAGTCCTACAGGGGGCAATGGCTACACCTTC
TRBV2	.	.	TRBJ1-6	CASTSRTGNNSPLHF	TGTGCCAGCACCTCGCGAACGGGAAATAATTCACCCCTCCACTTT
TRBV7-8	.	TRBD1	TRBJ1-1	CASSQRQGSRGAFF	TGTGCCAGCAGCCAACGACAGGGAAGCCGGGGAGCTTTCTTT
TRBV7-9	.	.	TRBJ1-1	CASSSLGVGSTEAFF	TGTGCCAGCAGCTCCCTGGGAGTAGGAAGCACTGAAGCTTTCTTT
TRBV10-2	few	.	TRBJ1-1	CASSVGGSRRTEAFF	TGCGCCAGCAGTGTGGGGGGGTCAAGGCGCACTGAAGCTTTCTTT
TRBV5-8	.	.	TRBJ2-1	CASSLSFEQFF	TGTGCCAGCAGCTTGAGCTTTGAGCAGTTCTTC
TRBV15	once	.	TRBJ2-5	CATSSLWGGRGQETQYF	TGTGCCACCAGCAGTTTATGGGGGGGGCGAGGGCAAGAGACCCAGTACTTC
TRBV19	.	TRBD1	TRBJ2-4	CASTEAPGQGIAKNIQYF	TGTGCCAGTACCGAAGCTCCGGGACAGGGGATAGCCAAAAACATTCAGTACTTC
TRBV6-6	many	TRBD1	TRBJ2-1	CASSPGQALNEQFF	TGTGCCAGCAGTCCGGGACAGGCCCTCAATGAGCAGTTCTTC
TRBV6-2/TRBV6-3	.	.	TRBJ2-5	CASSYVGHTTETQYF	TGTGCCAGCAGTTACGTCGGACATACTACTGAGACCCAGTACTTC
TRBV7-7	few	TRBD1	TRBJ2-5	CASSLGWDREETQYF	TGTGCTAGCAGCTTAGGGTGGGACAGGGAAGAGACCCAGTACTTC
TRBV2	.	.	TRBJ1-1	CASSVWGVNTEAFF	TGTGCCAGCAGTGTATGGGGAGTGAACACTGAAGCTTTCTTT